The subject of this entry is one T cell receptor beta chain. Its antigen is unidentified. The method was immunoSEQ multiplex PCR; TCRdb's version includes in-frame clones alone and lacks a portion of them. The sample carries 40,000 to 60,000 clones, roughly 84% recorded once. V lost 0 bases and J 6 bases, leaving 16 bases between the germline ends. This CDR3 is built from 15 residues. CDR1 SGHRS and CDR2 YFSETQ come from the germline V gene. The data derive from a study of graft-versus-host responses after intestinal transplantation. At the level of the study: Anti-thymocyte globulin induction was given to all recipients, followed by tacrolimus and steroids for roughly 3 years. Findings and limits, study-wide: Allografts of patients with graft-donor T cell macrochimerism showed high graft-versus-host to host-versus-graft clone ratios.

This material consisted of unstimulated CD4+ T cells sorted from spleen or lymph node cells, taken before transplant. The TCR sequence derives from a human donor who was the organ donor for an intestinal transplant. The chain uses TRBV5-1 and TRBJ2-7, with D uncertain. The CDR3 DNA sequence: TGCGCCAGCAGCTTGGTACCCCTTCAGTCGGGCGAGCAGTACTTC. Translated: CASSLVPLQSGEQYF.